This TCR beta chain appears in the sequencing data of a study of T cells in Graves' hyperthyroidism and ophthalmopathy. This clonotype was detected only a few times. Germline CDR1 and CDR2: SEHNR and FQNEAQ (reference sequence). There are 15 residues in the CDR3. V lost 2 bases and J lost 1, with 11 bases in between. Researchers amplified the TCR beta CDR3 regions from RNA transcripts. The TCR CDR3 first-round RT-PCR relied on the HTBI primer set. TCRdb independently ran MiXCR on the multiplex PCR reads; one entry per CDR3 protein. Of around 660,000 distinct CDR3 sequences listed, approximately 42% are singletons.

This sequence joins TRBV7-9 and TRBJ1-1; D is undetermined. The material sequenced was peripheral blood or thyroid tissue (not recorded which). This TCR derives from an adult man with Graves' disease, either hyperthyroidism or ophthalmopathy (not recorded which). The chain's CDR3 is CASSLRVNPNTEAFF. DNA for the CDR3: TGTGCCAGCAGCTTAAGGGTCAATCCGAACACTGAAGCTTTCTTT.